This T cell receptor (beta chain) was recorded in a study of vaccination and CD4 T cells after COVID-19. Study at large: Sampling post-COVID took place a median around 91 days after diagnosis (range 35 to 161). Overlapping spike peptides served as the stimulus for the cells. These peptides came from SARS-CoV-2 and from the common cold coronaviruses HCoV-NL63, HCoV-OC43 and HCoV-229E. Cultures that served as controls received a CEFX pool, an HIV-1 Nef pool, or no peptide.

Trimming at V came to 11 bases and at J to 0 bases, leaving 8 bases not matched to a gene. Germline V gene sequence: CDR1 KGHSH, CDR2 LQKENI. There are 15 residues in the CDR3. The treatment denotes: roughly 11-day PBMC culture with coronavirus spike peptide pools or control peptides (ViraFEST assay). Peptide-pool expansion of antigen-specific T cells preceded TCR sequencing in ViraFEST. Sequencing of the DNA from cultured CD4+ T cells was carried out with the Oncomine TCR Beta short-read assay. TCRdb fed the PCR reads into MiXCR, producing one record per CDR3 protein. The sample lists about 20,000 distinct CDR3 sequences; about 61% were seen once. This clonotype was observed a single time. Its target is unknown.

This receptor was taken from a human donor who had recovered from COVID-19. The rearrangement uses TRBV18 and TRBJ1-3, with 9 nucleotides matching TRBD1. Material: CD4+ T cells from blood, cultured in vitro. The DNA for the CDR3 is TGTGCCGGAGCGACAGGGGGAAACTCTGGAAACACCATATATTTT. Translating gives CAGATGGNSGNTIYF.